These 32 T cell receptor beta chains share one sample of origin, sequenced in a study of cytomegalovirus exposure and HLA in healthy donors. Use of 60 Vbeta and 13 Jbeta primers characterized the PCR. Clones were sequenced by immunoSEQ multiplex PCR, and TCRdb holds only the in-frame ones, with some missing. The data show about 130,000 clones, with around four fifths seen just once and approximately 20% held by the top ten. Sequenced material: PBMCs. Source of these receptors: a man between 18 and 29 years old in good health and CMV-seropositive.

The rearrangement uses TRBV6-5 and TRBJ2-5, with no clear D. The CDR3 covers 15 residues. CDR1 is MNHEY and CDR2 is SVGAGI in the germline V gene. Trimming shortened V by 2 bases and J by 2 bases, and 12 bases separated the two germline ends. As DNA, the CDR3 is TGTGCCAGCAGTTACGGTTTAACACAACAAGAGACCCAGTACTTC. Protein product: CASSYGLTQQETQYF.

The V and J genes are TRBV2 and TRBJ2-1; tentatively, D is TRBD2 (6 bases). The ends were cut back, 4 bases at V and 9 bases at J, with 16 bases in the middle. The CDR3 sequence is 14 residues long. Germline V gene lookup returns CDR1 SNHLY and CDR2 FYNNEI. CDR3 bases: TGTGCCAGCAGTGGCAGGAGGGACTCCCCTGAGCAGTTCTTC. Encoded protein: CASSGRRDSPEQFF.

This clone appeared once. The gene calls are TRBV6-6 and TRBJ2-7, with 9 bases identical to TRBD1. This CDR3 contains 14 residues. Germline CDR1 reads MNHNY; CDR2 reads SVGAGI (reference sequence). Unmatched junction bases numbered 3, after V lost 6 bases and J lost 0 bases. The CDR3 spells CASSRQGVSYEQYF. Written as DNA, the CDR3 is TGTGCCAGCAGCCGACAGGGGGTCTCCTACGAGCAGTACTTC.

The chain carries TRBV28 and TRBJ1-2; no firm D call. Trimming cost V 1 base and J 5 bases, with 17 bases left between them. The CDR3 consists of 16 residues. CDR1 and CDR2 from the germline V gene are MDHEN and SYDVKM. Here the CDR3 DNA reads TGTGCCAGCAGTTTATCTGACCGGGGTATTGGGTATGGCTACACCTTC. It specifies CASSLSDRGIGYGYTF.

The V gene is TRBV28, the J gene TRBJ1-2; D perhaps matches TRBD1 (5 bases). The ends were cut back, 3 bases at V and 6 bases at J, with 14 bases in the middle. Looked up from germline, CDR1 is MDHEN and CDR2 is SYDVKM. The CDR3 has 14 residues. The CDR3 spells CASSFAAGINGYTF. CDR3 DNA sequence: TGTGCCAGCAGTTTTGCGGCAGGGATAAATGGCTACACCTTC.

J is TRBJ1-2 and V is TRBV7-9, with D maybe TRBD1 (6 bases). This CDR3 comprises 16 residues. CDR1 and CDR2 from the germline V gene are SEHNR and FQNEAQ (reference sequence). Trimming left V 4 bases short and J 8 bases short, with 23 bases between. In DNA form, the CDR3 reads TGTGCCAGCAGCTCTGGACAGTTAGGTATTCACGTGGGCTACACCTTC. This translates into CASSSGQLGIHVGYTF.

This clone was seen a few times. The J gene is TRBJ1-1, the V gene TRBV25-1, with D possibly being TRBD1 (6 bases). Germline loops: CDR1 MGHDK, CDR2 SYGVNS. Trimming cost V 4 bases and J 3 bases, with 9 bases left between them. The CDR3 covers 13 residues. DNA for the CDR3: TGTGCCAGCAGTGTACAGGGTCACACTGAAGCTTTCTTT. This encodes CASSVQGHTEAFF.

V is TRBV27 and J is TRBJ1-5; D perhaps matches TRBD1 (5 bases). V shed 6 bases and J shed 3 bases, with 9 bases lying between them. The CDR3 runs 13 residues. Germline CDR1 is MNHEY and CDR2 is SMNVEV (reference sequence). This chain's CDR3 is CASRQGFNQPQHF. The CDR3, as DNA: TGTGCCAGCAGGCAGGGTTTCAATCAGCCCCAGCATTTT.

This clone has a handful of counts. The chain is built from TRBV6-5 and TRBJ1-4; possibly TRBD1 for D (6 bases). This CDR3 has 15 amino acids. The V gene lost 5 bases and the J gene lost 1 base, with 11 bases spanning the gap. Germline V lookup: CDR1 MNHEY, CDR2 SVGAGI. Here the CDR3 reads CASSPKQGTNEKLFF. CDR3 bases: TGTGCCAGCAGTCCTAAACAGGGAACTAATGAAAAACTGTTTTTT.

This clone was observed once. The rearrangement uses TRBV28 and TRBJ1-4; possibly TRBD1 for D (5 bases). Trimming removed 6 bases from V and 8 bases from J, with 22 bases in between. Germline V CDR1 and CDR2: MDHEN, SYDVKM. CDR3 length: 16 residues. The DNA of the CDR3 is TGTGCCAGCAGCCCAGTTTCGGGGCCAGGGAGGGAAAAACTGTTTTTT. Residues: CASSPVSGPGREKLFF.

The chain couples TRBV19 to TRBJ1-1, with D possibly matching TRBD1 (6 bases). There are 15 residues in the CDR3. Trimming stripped 5 bases from V and 3 bases from J, with 16 bases between. CDR1 is LNHDA, CDR2 SQIVND, per germline (reference sequence). The CDR3 nucleotides read TGTGCCAGTAGTCCTACAGGGAAAGGGGACACTGAAGCTTTCTTT. It is translated as CASSPTGKGDTEAFF.

This chain uses TRBV29-1 with TRBJ1-2; D gene uncertain. The CDR3 is 13 amino acids. With 4 bases removed from V and 4 bases from J, the gap between germline ends came to 13 bases. The germline CDR1 and CDR2 sequences are SQVTM and ANQGSEA. CDR3 protein: CSVGGIGPYGYTF. Here the CDR3 DNA reads TGCAGCGTTGGAGGCATAGGCCCCTATGGCTACACCTTC. The full variable domain, rest sourced from reference TRBV29-1 and TRBJ1-2, is SAVISQKPSRDICQRGTSLTIQCQVDSQVTMMFWYRQQPGQSLTLIATANQGSEATYESGFVIDKFPISRPNLTFSTLTVSNMSPEDSSIYLCSVGGIGPYGYTFGSGTRLTVV.

The chain is built from TRBV2 and TRBJ1-4, with TRBD1 identical over 7 bases. CDR1 and CDR2 from the germline V gene are SNHLY and FYNNEI. This CDR3 has 13 residues. Trimming took 9 bases from V and 5 from J; bases not matched to a gene: 6. The CDR3 is CARKNRGNEKLFF. The DNA for the CDR3 is TGTGCCAGGAAGAACAGGGGAAATGAAAAACTGTTTTTT.

V and J are TRBV6-5 and TRBJ2-2; weak D call: TRBD1 (6 bases). The CDR3 totals 16 residues. Germline V gene data show CDR1 as MNHEY and CDR2 as SVGAGI. The V gene lost 2 bases and the J gene lost 3 bases, with 13 bases spanning the gap. As DNA, the CDR3 is TGTGCCAGCAGTTACAGGACAGTGGGGGACACCGGGGAGCTGTTTTTT. It translates to CASSYRTVGDTGELFF.

The V call is TRBV19, the J call TRBJ2-7; 8 positions agree with TRBD1. Germline V gene data show CDR1 as LNHDA and CDR2 as SQIVND (reference sequence). CDR3 length: 15 residues. V lost 4 bases and J lost 1; bases outside the gene matches: 6. The CDR3 loop is CASSTSDRDSYEQYF. The CDR3 nucleotides read TGTGCCAGTAGTACCTCGGACAGGGATTCCTACGAGCAGTACTTC.

The chain is built from TRBV5-1 and TRBJ2-1, with D tentatively TRBD1 (6 bases). The germline V gene has CDR1 SGHRS and CDR2 YFSETQ. V was cut by 4 bases and J by 6 bases, with 14 bases left in between. CDR3 length equals 14 residues. The CDR3: CASSPDEGVNEQFF. In nucleotides, the CDR3 is TGCGCCAGCAGCCCCGATGAGGGGGTCAATGAGCAGTTCTTC.

This chain uses TRBV27 with TRBJ1-5; 7 bases are shared with TRBD1. Germline V gene sequence: CDR1 MNHEY, CDR2 SMNVEV (reference sequence). The CDR3 length is 14 residues. Losses at the gene ends were 3 bases for V and 7 bases for J; bases not matched to a gene: 6. The CDR3 DNA reads TGTGCCAGCAGTTTGGCAGGGGGGTGGCAGCCCCAGCATTTT. Residues: CASSLAGGWQPQHF.

This clone has more than one count but fewer than ten. The V call is TRBV4-1, the J call TRBJ2-1; 11 bases agree with TRBD2. This CDR3 has 19 amino acids. After removal of 0 bases from V and 3 bases from J, the junction contained 10 bases not matched to a gene. The V gene's germline CDR1 is MGHRA and CDR2 YSYEKL. CDR3: CASSQDRITSGGNYNEQFF. CDR3 DNA sequence: TGCGCCAGCAGCCAAGATCGGATTACTAGCGGGGGAAACTACAATGAGCAGTTCTTC.

The J gene is TRBJ1-6, the V gene TRBV7-6, with D possibly being TRBD1 (5 bases). With 3 bases removed from V and 0 bases from J, the gap between germline ends came to 15 bases. The germline gives CDR1 SGHVS, CDR2 FNYEAQ. This CDR3 spans 18 amino acids. The CDR3 DNA reads as TGTGCCAGCAGCTTCTCTGCGTCCGACAGCTCCTATAATTCACCCCTCCACTTT. It is translated as CASSFSASDSSYNSPLHF.

The V call is TRBV18, the J call TRBJ2-1; TRBD2 aligns across 8 bases. The CDR3 contains 15 residues. V lost 0 bases to trimming and J lost 5 bases; unmatched junction nucleotides: 3. In germline, CDR1 is KGHSH, CDR2 LQKENI. The CDR3 DNA reads as TGTGCCAGCTCACCACCCCACGGGGGGGACAATGAGCAGTTCTTC. Translating gives CASSPPHGGDNEQFF.

The V and J genes are TRBV5-4 and TRBJ2-7; weak D call: TRBD1 (6 bases). Germline V gene data show CDR1 as SGHNT and CDR2 as YYREEE (reference sequence). V was pared by 1 base and J by 6 bases, with 14 bases between. This CDR3 comprises 14 residues. CDR3 amino acids: CASSLSGAGSEQYF. CDR3 DNA: TGTGCCAGCAGCTTGTCAGGGGCAGGATCCGAGCAGTACTTC.

The chain combines TRBV5-1 with TRBJ1-1; D unclear. This CDR3 region has 13 residues. Germline V gives CDR1 SGHRS, CDR2 YFSETQ. V lost 1 base to trimming and J lost 1 base, with 5 bases between them. CDR3 coding DNA: TGCGCCAGCAGCTTGAGTAGGAACACTGAAGCTTTCTTT. Its translation is CASSLSRNTEAFF.

V and J are TRBV2 and TRBJ1-2; TRBD1 is a possible D gene (5 bases). Germline CDR1 SNHLY, CDR2 FYNNEI. The CDR3 totals 16 residues. The V end was cut by 2 bases, the J end by 5 bases, with 18 bases between. The CDR3 sequence: CASSEMRSGTGYGYTF. CDR3 coding DNA: TGTGCCAGCAGTGAAATGCGTTCAGGGACTGGGTATGGCTACACCTTC.

V and J are TRBV28 and TRBJ2-6, with D unclear. CDR1 is MDHEN, CDR2 SYDVKM, per germline. The CDR3 length is 15 residues. V was cut by 7 bases and J by 0 bases, with 10 bases left in between. The chain's CDR3 is CASTSRASGANVLTF. CDR3 bases: TGTGCCAGCACCTCCCGCGCCTCTGGGGCCAACGTCCTGACTTTC.

The rearrangement joins TRBV18 to TRBJ2-7; TRBD1 might be the D (6 bases). This CDR3 contains 13 residues. V was cut by 2 bases and J by 2 bases, with 7 bases left in between. Germline lookup yields CDR1 KGHSH and CDR2 LQKENI. For the CDR3, the DNA is TGTGCCAGCTCACCAGGGGGCACCTACGAGCAGTACTTC. Translation gives CASSPGGTYEQYF.

This chain uses TRBV5-4 with TRBJ2-7; no definite D call. V was shortened by 1 base and J by 4 bases, with 12 bases between the two germline ends. CDR3 length equals 14 residues. Germline assignment: CDR1 SGHNT and CDR2 YYREEE (reference sequence). DNA of the CDR3: TGTGCCAGCAGCTTGATAGACTTAAAATACGAGCAGTACTTC. The encoded protein is CASSLIDLKYEQYF.

Concerning this clone itself: Mismatch with germline at one junction end may stem from a read error. The chain joins TRBV5-4 to TRBJ1-4, with 8 bases fitting TRBD1. CDR3 length: 14 amino acids. Per the germline V gene, CDR1 is SGHNT and CDR2 is YYREEE (reference sequence). CDR3 in amino acids: CASSLGGSGQGKLF. The CDR3 coding sequence is TGTGCCAGCAGCCTTGGGGGTTCTGGACAGGGCAAACTTTTT.

This chain joins TRBV6-5 and TRBJ1-1; no reliable D call. V was cut by 2 bases and J by 2 bases, with 9 bases left in between. This CDR3 is built from 14 residues. Germline loops: CDR1 MNHEY, CDR2 SVGAGI. In DNA, the CDR3 is TGTGCCAGCAGTTACGGAGGCCTAAACACTGAAGCTTTCTTT. Its translation is CASSYGGLNTEAFF.

The chain is built from TRBV5-1 and TRBJ1-5, with D tentatively TRBD1 (6 bases). Trimming cost V 4 bases and J 4 bases, with 9 bases left between them. CDR3 length equals 13 residues. Germline loops: CDR1 SGHRS, CDR2 YFSETQ. The CDR3 DNA follows: TGCGCCAGCAGCACCGACAGGAATCAGCCCCAGCATTTT. This encodes CASSTDRNQPQHF.

The chain joins TRBV7-9 to TRBJ2-3; 9 nucleotides match TRBD1. V dropped 7 bases and J dropped 5; count of bases not matched to a gene: 13. Germline loops: CDR1 SEHNR, CDR2 FQNEAQ (reference sequence). This CDR3 is 16 amino acids long. The CDR3 is CASIHQGGQGVDTQYF. DNA for the CDR3: TGTGCCAGCATCCACCAAGGGGGACAGGGCGTAGATACGCAGTATTTT.

The chain is built from TRBV7-2 and TRBJ2-5; TRBD1 is a possible D gene (5 bases). Germline V gene sequence: CDR1 SGHTA, CDR2 FQGNSA. V lost 7 bases, J lost 5 bases, and 14 bases lay in between. The CDR3 runs 13 residues. The CDR3 DNA reads TGTGCCAGCACCCCCCCTGGGGCGGAGACCCAGTACTTC. Translating it yields CASTPPGAETQYF.

In this sample, this clone turned up once. CDR3 residues: CASSLDRSSYNSPLHF. Written as DNA, the CDR3 is TGTGCCAGCAGCTTAGACCGGAGCTCCTATAATTCACCCCTCCACTTT. The V and J genes are TRBV13 and TRBJ1-6; no firm D call. Germline V gene data show CDR1 as PRHDT and CDR2 as FYEKMQ (reference sequence). V shed 1 base and J shed 0 bases, with 7 bases lying between them. The length of the CDR3 is 16 residues. Full variable domain (outside the CDR3, taken from reference TRBV13 and TRBJ1-6): AAGVIQSPRHLIKEKRETATLKCYPIPRHDTVYWYQQGPGQDPQFLISFYEKMQSDKGSIPDRFSAQQFSDYHSELNMSSLELGDSALYFCASSLDRSSYNSPLHFGNGTRLTVT.